These 23 T cell receptor beta chains came from one sample sequenced in a study of cytomegalovirus exposure and HLA in healthy donors. The study ran its PCR with 60 Vbeta and 13 Jbeta primers. Data came from immunoSEQ multiplex PCR; TCRdb stores just in-frame clones and leaves some out. The sample records roughly 220,000 clones, 75% to 90% being singletons. The sequenced material came from PBMCs. The source of these receptors is a middle-aged woman in good health and CMV-seronegative.

This chain joins TRBV5-6 and TRBJ1-2, with D hard to call. Germline CDR1 and CDR2: SGHDT and YYEEEE. The V gene lost 4 bases and the J gene lost 3 bases, with 10 bases spanning the gap. This CDR3 has 13 residues. CDR3 sequence reads: CASSITEYYGYTF. CDR3 coding DNA: TGTGCCAGCAGCATAACAGAGTACTATGGCTACACCTTC. Full variable domain (outside the CDR3, taken from reference TRBV5-6 and TRBJ1-2): DAGVTQSPTHLIKTRGQQVTLRCSPKSGHDTVSWYQQALGQGPQFIFQYYEEEERQRGNFPDRFSGHQFPNYSSELNVNALLLGDSALYLCASSITEYYGYTFGSGTRLTVV.

This sequence joins TRBV7-7 and TRBJ2-1, with TRBD1 identical over 9 bases. Germline values: CDR1 SSHAT, CDR2 FNYEAQ (reference sequence). The trim removed 5 bases at V and 9 bases at J, leaving 11 bases unmatched. This CDR3 has 15 amino acids. CDR3 sequence: CASSPRGTGSVEQFF. DNA for the CDR3: TGTGCCAGCAGCCCCAGGGGGACAGGGTCGGTTGAGCAGTTCTTC.

To note about this clone: The junction differs from germline at one of its ends, possibly a read error. The chain carries TRBV27 and TRBJ2-2, with 7 nucleotides matching TRBD1. Germline-derived CDR1 and CDR2 are MNHEY and SMNVEV (reference sequence). This CDR3 spans 14 amino acids. The CDR3 loop reads CASSRQGGTGELSF. CDR3 sequence (DNA): TGTGCCAGCAGTAGACAGGGTGGAACCGGGGAGCTGTCTTTT.

Points on this clone: One end of the junction is discordant with germline, which a read error may explain. This rearrangement joins TRBV7-9 to TRBJ2-6; 11 nucleotides line up with TRBD2. The germline CDR1 and CDR2 sequences are SEHNR and FQNEAQ (reference sequence). The CDR3 contains 18 residues. The chain's CDR3 is CSSSPGTSGTSGANVLTF. The CDR3 region has the DNA TGTTCCAGCAGCCCTGGGACTAGCGGTACTTCTGGGGCCAACGTCCTGACTTTC.

The chain couples TRBV2 to TRBJ2-1; 9 bases map to TRBD1. V was pared by 8 bases and J by 6 bases, with 14 bases of the junction left unmatched. The CDR3 length is 16 residues. Looked up from germline, CDR1 is SNHLY and CDR2 is FYNNEI. The CDR3 DNA is TGTGCCAGCGGGGACTATGGGACAGGGCCCGGCAATGAGCAGTTCTTC. Amino acids: CASGDYGTGPGNEQFF.

This CDR3 is CASSLGLQGARAFF. CDR3 in DNA: TGTGCCAGCAGCTTAGGATTACAGGGGGCGCGCGCTTTCTTT. The gene calls are TRBV7-2 and TRBJ1-1; TRBD1 agrees at 9 bases. This CDR3 is built from 14 residues. V lost 1 base to trimming and J lost 11 bases; unmatched junction nucleotides: 8. Per the germline V gene, CDR1 is SGHTA and CDR2 is FQGNSA.

This chain uses TRBV6-4 with TRBJ2-1; weak D call: TRBD2 (6 bases). Looked up from germline, CDR1 is MRHNA and CDR2 is SNTAGT. The CDR3 has 13 residues. Trimming removed 4 bases from V and 6 bases from J, with 10 bases in between. The CDR3 protein is CASSGVEGNEQFF. The DNA for the CDR3 is TGTGCCAGCAGTGGGGTGGAGGGCAATGAGCAGTTCTTC.

This chain uses TRBV7-2 with TRBJ2-3; maybe TRBD2 (5 bases). The CDR3 extends over 15 amino acids. Germline-derived CDR1 and CDR2 are SGHTA and FQGNSA. Trimming took 5 bases from V and 0 from J, leaving 12 bases between them. The CDR3: CASSNPGISTDTQYF. The CDR3 DNA reads TGTGCCAGCAGCAACCCCGGGATAAGCACAGATACGCAGTATTTT.

The rearrangement joins TRBV1 to TRBJ2-1; TRBD2, the table's D call, was not compared with the DNA. TRBV1 is a listed pseudogene. The CDR3 consists of 17 residues. The CDR3 DNA sequence: TGCACCAGCAGCCCTTTTACGGGACTAGCGGGAGGCAATGAGCAGTTCTTC. As protein: CTSSPFTGLAGGNEQFF.

The chain recombines TRBV27 with TRBJ2-7, with D possibly being TRBD2 (5 bases). Germline-derived CDR1 and CDR2 are MNHEY and SMNVEV (reference sequence). This CDR3 spans 12 amino acids. V was trimmed by 5 bases and J by 4 bases, leaving 9 bases between them. CDR3 nucleotides: TGTGCCAGCAGTCCCCCGGGGTACGAGCAGTACTTC. The encoded protein is CASSPPGYEQYF.

The CDR3 loop is CASSLTAGPYGYTF. Written as DNA, the CDR3 is TGCGCCAGCAGCCTCACGGCAGGGCCCTATGGCTACACCTTC. The chain combines TRBV5-1 with TRBJ1-2, with D possibly TRBD1 on 5 matching bases. This CDR3 comprises 14 residues. The germline gives CDR1 SGHRS, CDR2 YFSETQ. V was shortened by 4 bases and J by 4 bases, with 14 bases between the two germline ends.

J is TRBJ2-2 and V is TRBV5-1; 8 bases are shared with TRBD1. After removal of 4 bases from V and 2 bases from J, the junction contained 13 bases not matched to a gene. Germline V gene lookup returns CDR1 SGHRS and CDR2 YFSETQ. The CDR3 extends over 18 amino acids. CDR3 residues: CASSLFRGQGSNTGELFF. In DNA, the CDR3 is TGCGCCAGCAGCCTCTTCCGTGGACAGGGTTCAAACACCGGGGAGCTGTTTTTT. The whole variable domain, filled in from reference TRBV5-1 and TRBJ2-2, reads KAGVTQTPRYLIKTRGQQVTLSCSPISGHRSVSWYQQTPGQGLQFLFEYFSETQRNKGNFPGRFSGRQFSNSRSEMNVSTLELGDSALYLCASSLFRGQGSNTGELFFGEGSRLTVL.

V is TRBV5-1 and J is TRBJ2-7; 7 nucleotides agree with TRBD2. Germline CDR1 is SGHRS and CDR2 is YFSETQ. V was pared by 2 bases and J by 4 bases, with 3 bases of the junction left unmatched. The CDR3 loop spans 13 amino acids. The CDR3 DNA sequence: TGCGCCAGCAGCTTTAGGCGGGGGTACGAGCAGTACTTC. This encodes CASSFRRGYEQYF.

This clone was seen more than once but under ten times. The V gene is TRBV9, the J gene TRBJ2-3; the match to TRBD2 covers 13 bases. Unmatched junction bases numbered 6, after V lost 4 bases and J lost 4 bases. Germline V lookup: CDR1 SGDLS, CDR2 YYNGEE. This CDR3 region has 16 residues. CDR3 protein: CASSFGLAGVPDTQYF. The DNA of the CDR3 is TGTGCCAGCAGCTTTGGACTAGCGGGAGTACCAGATACGCAGTATTTT. The whole variable domain, filled in from reference TRBV9 and TRBJ2-3, reads DSGVTQTPKHLITATGQRVTLRCSPRSGDLSVYWYQQSLDQGLQFLIQYYNGEERAKGNILERFSAQQFPDLHSELNLSSLELGDSALYFCASSFGLAGVPDTQYFGPGTRLTVL.

The CDR3, as DNA: TGTGCCAGCAGTTCCTTCCGGGACATAACTGAAGCTTTCTTT. Encoded protein: CASSSFRDITEAFF. The V call is TRBV27, the J call TRBJ1-1; tentatively, D is TRBD1 (6 bases). CDR1 MNHEY and CDR2 SMNVEV come from the germline V gene (reference sequence). This CDR3 region has 14 residues. V was cut by 4 bases and J by 5 bases, with 14 bases left in between.

In regard to this clone: Other DNA variants within this sample encode the same CDR3. CDR3 coding DNA: TGTGCCAGCAGCCTGAACCTAGGATCTTCCTACGAGCAGTACTTC. Its translation: CASSLNLGSSYEQYF. This chain uses TRBV7-2 with TRBJ2-7, with no clear D. This CDR3 is built from 15 residues. V lost 5 bases to trimming and J lost 1 base, with 15 bases between them. Looked up from germline, CDR1 is SGHTA and CDR2 is FQGNSA.

V gene TRBV28 combines with J gene TRBJ2-3; D perhaps matches TRBD2 (5 bases). The ends were cut back, 6 bases at V and 2 bases at J, with 18 bases in the middle. The germline V gene has CDR1 MDHEN and CDR2 SYDVKM. There are 16 residues in the CDR3. In DNA, the CDR3 is TGTGCCAGCAGCAACCTTTTCGGGGAGATCACAGATACGCAGTATTTT. This sequence encodes CASSNLFGEITDTQYF.

The gene calls are TRBV4-1 and TRBJ2-7; TRBD1 agrees at 7 bases. The CDR3 has 15 residues. CDR1 is MGHRA and CDR2 is YSYEKL in the germline V gene. The ends lost 4 bases at V and 4 bases at J; junction bases unmatched: 10. The CDR3 DNA sequence: TGCGCCAGCAGCCTTGAACCGACAGGGCCGTACGAGCAGTACTTC. The encoded protein is CASSLEPTGPYEQYF.

The rearrangement uses TRBV9 and TRBJ1-1, with 10 bases fitting TRBD1. V lost 0 bases and J lost 6; bases outside the gene matches: 11. This CDR3 region has 17 residues. Germline V lookup: CDR1 SGDLS, CDR2 YYNGEE. CDR3 in DNA: TGTGCCAGCAGCGTAGATGGACAGGGGGTGGTTAACGCTGAAGCTTTCTTT. Translating gives CASSVDGQGVVNAEAFF.

The CDR3 nucleotides read TGTGCCAGCAGGGGACTAGCTAGCACAGATACGCAGTATTTT. Its protein product is CASRGLASTDTQYF. V is TRBV27 and J is TRBJ2-3; 9 nucleotides agree with TRBD2. This CDR3 spans 14 amino acids. The V and J ends lost 6 bases and 0 bases, in that order; junction bases with no gene match: 1. Germline CDR1 MNHEY, CDR2 SMNVEV (reference sequence).

In DNA, the CDR3 is TGTGCCAGCAGAGCTCGGGAGACCCAGTACTTC. Residues: CASRARETQYF. The rearrangement joins TRBV28 to TRBJ2-5, with D uncertain. Looked up from germline, CDR1 is MDHEN and CDR2 is SYDVKM. Deletions cut 6 bases from V and 5 bases from J, with 7 bases between. This CDR3 has 11 residues. The variable domain in full, with the rest retrieved from reference TRBV28 and TRBJ2-5, is DVKVTQSSRYLVKRTGEKVFLECVQDMDHENMFWYRQDPGLGLRLIYFSYDVKMKEKGDIPEGYSVSREKKERFSLILESASTNQTSMYLCASRARETQYFGPGTRLLVL.

The V and J genes are TRBV13 and TRBJ2-7; a weak D match, TRBD2 (5 bases). V was trimmed by 2 bases and J by 6 bases, leaving 20 bases between them. Germline-derived CDR1 and CDR2 are PRHDT and FYEKMQ (reference sequence). This CDR3 has 16 amino acids. CDR3 amino acids: CASSLRTVRSSTEQYF. The CDR3 DNA is TGTGCCAGCAGCTTACGGACTGTTCGGAGCTCGACCGAGCAGTACTTC. The full variable domain, rest sourced from reference TRBV13 and TRBJ2-7, is AAGVIQSPRHLIKEKRETATLKCYPIPRHDTVYWYQQGPGQDPQFLISFYEKMQSDKGSIPDRFSAQQFSDYHSELNMSSLELGDSALYFCASSLRTVRSSTEQYFGPGTRLTVT.

In its sample, this clone was seen once. The V gene is TRBV7-3, the J gene TRBJ2-7; TRBD1 is a possible D gene (6 bases). Germline lookup yields CDR1 SGHTA and CDR2 FQGTGA. The V end lost 6 bases, the J end lost 0 bases, and 15 bases lay between the germline ends. This CDR3 has 15 amino acids. The CDR3 coding sequence is TGTGCCAGCAGTTTCGACCAGGGGCCCTCCTACGAGCAGTACTTC. Amino acid sequence: CASSFDQGPSYEQYF.